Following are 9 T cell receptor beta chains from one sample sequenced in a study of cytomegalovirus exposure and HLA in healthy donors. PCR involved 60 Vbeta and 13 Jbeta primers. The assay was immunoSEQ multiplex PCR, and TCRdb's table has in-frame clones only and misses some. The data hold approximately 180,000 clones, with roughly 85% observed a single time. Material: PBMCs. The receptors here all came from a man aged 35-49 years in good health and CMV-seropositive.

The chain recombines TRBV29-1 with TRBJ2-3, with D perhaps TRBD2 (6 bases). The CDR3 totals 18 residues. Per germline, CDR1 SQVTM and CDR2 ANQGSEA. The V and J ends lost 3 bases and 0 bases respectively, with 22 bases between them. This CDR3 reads CSVESGLAVSTSTDTQYF. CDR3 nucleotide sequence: TGCAGCGTTGAGAGCGGCTTAGCGGTATCTACTAGCACAGATACGCAGTATTTT.

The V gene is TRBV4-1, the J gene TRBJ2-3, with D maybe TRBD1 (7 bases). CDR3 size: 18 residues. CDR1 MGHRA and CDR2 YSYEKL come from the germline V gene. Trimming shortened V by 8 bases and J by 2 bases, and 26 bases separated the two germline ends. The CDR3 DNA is TGCGCCAGCGGAGGGGCAAGGCCGGGACAGATGGCCACAGATACGCAGTATTTT. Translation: CASGGARPGQMATDTQYF.

CDR3 protein: CASSLYTDTQYF. CDR3 nucleotides: TGTGCCAGCAGTCTTTACACAGATACGCAGTATTTT. The rearrangement joins TRBV28 to TRBJ2-3; no firm D call. V was clipped by 5 bases and J by 2 bases, with 5 bases between them. The CDR3 totals 12 residues. Germline V gene sequence: CDR1 MDHEN, CDR2 SYDVKM. The whole variable domain, filled in from reference TRBV28 and TRBJ2-3, reads DVKVTQSSRYLVKRTGEKVFLECVQDMDHENMFWYRQDPGLGLRLIYFSYDVKMKEKGDIPEGYSVSREKKERFSLILESASTNQTSMYLCASSLYTDTQYFGPGTRLTVL.

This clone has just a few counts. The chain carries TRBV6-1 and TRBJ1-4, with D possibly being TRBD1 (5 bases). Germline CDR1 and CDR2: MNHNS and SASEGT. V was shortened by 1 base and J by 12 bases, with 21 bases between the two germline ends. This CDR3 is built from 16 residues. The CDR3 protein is CASSEGTPGRYEELFF. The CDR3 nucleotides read TGTGCCAGCAGTGAAGGGACCCCAGGGCGGTATGAGGAACTGTTTTTT.

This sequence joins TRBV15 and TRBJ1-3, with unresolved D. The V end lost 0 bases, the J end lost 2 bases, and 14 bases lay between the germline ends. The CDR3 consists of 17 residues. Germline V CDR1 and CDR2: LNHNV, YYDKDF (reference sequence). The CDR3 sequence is CATSREPPGIAGNTIYF. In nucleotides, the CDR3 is TGTGCCACCAGCAGAGAGCCCCCGGGAATCGCTGGAAACACCATATATTTT.

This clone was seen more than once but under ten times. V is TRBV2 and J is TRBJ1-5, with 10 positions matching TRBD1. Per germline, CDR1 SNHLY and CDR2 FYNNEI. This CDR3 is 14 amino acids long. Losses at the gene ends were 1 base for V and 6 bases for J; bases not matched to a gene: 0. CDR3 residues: CASSEGTGGQPQHF. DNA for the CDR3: TGTGCCAGCAGTGAAGGGACAGGGGGTCAGCCCCAGCATTTT. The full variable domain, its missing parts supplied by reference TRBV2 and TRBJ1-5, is EPEVTQTPSHQVTQMGQEVILRCVPISNHLYFYWYRQILGQKVEFLVSFYNNEISEKSEIFDDQFSVERPDGSNFTLKIRSTKLEDSAMYFCASSEGTGGQPQHFGDGTRLSIL.

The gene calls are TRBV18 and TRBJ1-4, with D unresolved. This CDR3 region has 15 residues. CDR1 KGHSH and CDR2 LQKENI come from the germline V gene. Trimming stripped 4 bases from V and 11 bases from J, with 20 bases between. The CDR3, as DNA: TGTGCCAGCTCACACGAAGGTGTTGGAGGCCAGAAACTGTTTTTT. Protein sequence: CASSHEGVGGQKLFF.

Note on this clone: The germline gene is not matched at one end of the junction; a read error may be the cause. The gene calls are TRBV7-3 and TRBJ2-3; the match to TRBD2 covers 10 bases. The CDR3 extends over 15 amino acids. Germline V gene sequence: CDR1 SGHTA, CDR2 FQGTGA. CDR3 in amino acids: CASSLSSGSTDPQYF. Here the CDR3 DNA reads TGTGCCAGCAGCTTGTCTAGCGGGAGCACAGATCCGCAGTATTTT.

This chain's CDR3 is CASSLLAGGRDTQYF. DNA of the CDR3: TGTGCCAGCAGCTTACTAGCGGGAGGGCGAGATACGCAGTATTTT. The chain joins TRBV5-4 to TRBJ2-3, with 13 bases identical to TRBD2. Germline V CDR1 and CDR2: SGHNT, YYREEE (reference sequence). V shed 2 bases, J shed 5 bases, and the junction held 2 bases outside the gene matches. The CDR3 loop spans 15 amino acids.